This T cell receptor beta chain comes out of a study of blood T cell repertoires in COVID-19. The overall study: Italy, Spain and the United States were the sources of the convalescent and acute COVID-19 samples. T cells, B-cell-depleted T cells, or PBMCs supplied cDNA or gDNA.

CDR1 is MDHEN, CDR2 SYDVKM, per germline. Losses at the gene ends were 5 bases for V and 1 base for J; bases not matched to a gene: 4. The CDR3 runs 15 residues. Original processing methods: Amplification from reference gene primers served as the basis for estimated nucleated cell counts. Measured with immunoSEQ multiplex PCR; TCRdb has only the in-frame clones, and not every one. V, J and clone size are taken as reported in that table, and D and trimming were inferred from the DNA itself. The repertoire holds 160,000 or so clones, 85% to 90% seen once, with 10% in the top ten. Recruited during active infection, patients (from Seattle) were subsequently followed longitudinally.

The gene calls are TRBV28 and TRBJ2-2; 7 bases line up with TRBD2. This receptor was identified in a woman in her 70s with COVID-19, enrolled during active disease. Sequences were obtained from peripheral blood. As DNA, the CDR3 is TGTGCCAGCAGTGTCGGGGGGATGAACACCGGGGAGCTGTTTTTT. Its translation: CASSVGGMNTGELFF.